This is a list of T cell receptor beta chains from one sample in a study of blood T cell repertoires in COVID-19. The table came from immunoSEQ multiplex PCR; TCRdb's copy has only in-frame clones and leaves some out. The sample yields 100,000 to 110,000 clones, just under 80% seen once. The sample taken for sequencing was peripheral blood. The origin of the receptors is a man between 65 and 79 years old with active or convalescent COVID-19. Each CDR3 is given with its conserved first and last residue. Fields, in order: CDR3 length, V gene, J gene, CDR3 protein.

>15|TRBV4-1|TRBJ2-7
CASSQDLGTSGRQYF
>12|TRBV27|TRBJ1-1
CASRNRVGEAFF
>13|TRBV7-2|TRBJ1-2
CASSRTGNRGYTF
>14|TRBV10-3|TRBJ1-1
CAIRGDGRNTEAFF
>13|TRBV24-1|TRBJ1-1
CATSQGSLTEAFF
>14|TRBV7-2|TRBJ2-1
CASSPSPGYNEQFF
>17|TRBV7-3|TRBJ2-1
CASSLKGSASGGHEQFF
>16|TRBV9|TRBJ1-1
CASSVGDRAAGTEAFF
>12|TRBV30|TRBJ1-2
CAWSAGLDGYTF
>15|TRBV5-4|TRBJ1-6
CASSLGDRGNSPLHF
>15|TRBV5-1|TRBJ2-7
CASSLGQGFSYEQYF
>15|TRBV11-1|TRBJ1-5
CASSLGTGTNQPQHF
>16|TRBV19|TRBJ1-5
CASTNQEGHSNQPQHF
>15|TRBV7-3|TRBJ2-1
CASSSQEREIDEQFF
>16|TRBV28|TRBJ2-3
CASSPLAGGGTDTQYF
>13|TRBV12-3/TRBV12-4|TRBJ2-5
CASSRDNRETQYF
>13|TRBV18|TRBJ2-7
CASSKTGGHEQYF
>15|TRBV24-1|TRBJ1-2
CATSDLEGGRRGYTF
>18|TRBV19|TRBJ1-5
CASTLMGGQGASNQPQHF
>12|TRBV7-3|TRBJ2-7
CASSPQGMEQYF
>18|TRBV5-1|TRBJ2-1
CASSSVGGGSSSYNEQFF
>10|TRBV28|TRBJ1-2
CASFQGRYTF
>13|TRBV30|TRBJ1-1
CAWGRGLNTEAFF
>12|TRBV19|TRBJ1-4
CASSSSGEKLFF
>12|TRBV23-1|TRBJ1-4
CARWGGREKLFF
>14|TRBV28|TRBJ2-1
CASRRPAGYNEQFF
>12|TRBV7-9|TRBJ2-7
CASSLGVYEQYF
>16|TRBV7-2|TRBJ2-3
CASSINQGGWTDTQYF
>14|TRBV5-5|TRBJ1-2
CASSIGDSQRGYTF
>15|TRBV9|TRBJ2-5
CASSVAGLAGETQYF
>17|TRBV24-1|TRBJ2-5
CATSDRSGSRDNETQYF
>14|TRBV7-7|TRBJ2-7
CASSPGLAGTGQYF
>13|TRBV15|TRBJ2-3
CATSRDPGDTQYF
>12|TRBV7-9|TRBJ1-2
CASSLSGDGYTF
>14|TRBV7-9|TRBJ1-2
CASSFGQGNYGYTF
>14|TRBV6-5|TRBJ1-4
CASSQGATNEKLFF
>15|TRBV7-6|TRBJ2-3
CASSSLAGGTDTQYF
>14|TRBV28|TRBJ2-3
CASSLRPTGVTQYF
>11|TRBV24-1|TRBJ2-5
CATSDFRTQYF
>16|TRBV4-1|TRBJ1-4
CASSQESVATNEKLFF
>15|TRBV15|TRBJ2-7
CATGIGGTGGYEQYF
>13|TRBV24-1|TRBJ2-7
CATSDPGLAEQYF
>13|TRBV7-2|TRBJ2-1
CASSLGAANEQFF
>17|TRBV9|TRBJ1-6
CASSPSTGASYNSPLHF
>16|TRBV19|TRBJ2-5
CASSLPAGPDGQTQYF
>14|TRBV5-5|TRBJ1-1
CASSSRGVSTEAFF
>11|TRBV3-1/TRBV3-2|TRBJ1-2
CASSQADGYTF
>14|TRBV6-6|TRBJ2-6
CASLPGTGANVLTF
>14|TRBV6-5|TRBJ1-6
CASSRDSFSSPLHF
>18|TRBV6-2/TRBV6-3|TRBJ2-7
CASSYSRSRRTSSYEQYF
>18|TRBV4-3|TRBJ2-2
CASSQEAPRSANTGELFF
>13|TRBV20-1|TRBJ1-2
CSASNRADYGYTF
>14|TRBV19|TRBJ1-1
CASRGDRGATEAFF
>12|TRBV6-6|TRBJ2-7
CASSRQGYEQYF
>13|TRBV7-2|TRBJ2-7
CASSLLFQAEQYF
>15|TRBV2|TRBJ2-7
CASSEGDRGMYEQYF
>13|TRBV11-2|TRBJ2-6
CASSRSGANVLTF
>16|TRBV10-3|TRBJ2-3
CAISESSSGMGDTQYF
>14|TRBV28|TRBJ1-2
CASTDRGQVYGYTF
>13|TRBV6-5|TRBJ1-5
CASTRDPNQPQHF